Shown below are 15 T cell receptor beta chains from a single sample sequenced in a study of shared clonotypes between healthy human individuals. Using immunoSEQ multiplex PCR, the repertoire was profiled, and TCRdb retains in-frame clones only, with some absent. The data contain 2 million to 2.5 million clones, roughly 95% of them seen just once; the ten biggest clones take up around 0.13%. The sample was naive CD4+ T cells sorted from blood. Subset indicated: CD45RA+ positively selected. The receptors come from a man younger than 35 in good health.

This sequence joins TRBV25-1 and TRBJ2-5; 9 nucleotides agree with TRBD1. Germline trimming cut 7 bases from V and 2 bases from J; bases unmatched to any gene: 5. CDR1 is MGHDK, CDR2 SYGVNS, per germline. The length of the CDR3 is 14 residues. CDR3 sequence: CASNPGQGQETQYF. CDR3 DNA: TGTGCCAGCAATCCTGGACAGGGGCAAGAGACCCAGTACTTC.

V is TRBV6-1 and J is TRBJ2-5; perhaps TRBD1 as D (6 bases). CDR1 and CDR2 from the germline V gene are MNHNS and SASEGT. The CDR3 has 14 amino acids. Trimming took off 3 bases at V and 5 bases at J, with 13 bases between the two ends. Written as DNA, the CDR3 is TGTGCCAGCAGTGAGGGGGCTAGCATGGAGACCCAGTACTTC. This encodes CASSEGASMETQYF.

This chain links TRBV10-3 with TRBJ2-2; no clear D. Germline CDR1 ENHRY, CDR2 SYGVKD. V lost 10 bases to trimming and J lost 1 base, with 7 bases between them. The CDR3 covers 12 residues. The CDR3 coding sequence is TGTGCCACCCGAGGGAACACCGGGGAGCTGTTTTTT. Its protein product is CATRGNTGELFF.

The rearrangement links TRBV4-2 to TRBJ1-1; maybe TRBD1 (5 bases). This CDR3 is built from 17 residues. With 1 base removed from V and 0 bases from J, the gap between germline ends came to 15 bases. Looked up from germline, CDR1 is LGHNA and CDR2 is YNFKEQ. The DNA for the CDR3 is TGTGCCAGCAGCCAAGTCGGGGTTGGACATTTGAACACTGAAGCTTTCTTT. Its translation is CASSQVGVGHLNTEAFF.

This chain joins TRBV7-9 and TRBJ2-5; a weak D match, TRBD1 (5 bases). Per germline, CDR1 SEHNR and CDR2 FQNEAQ (reference sequence). The CDR3 contains 15 residues. Trimming stripped 1 base from V and 2 bases from J, with 11 bases between. The CDR3 DNA reads TGTGCCAGCAGCTTAGGGTCAGGGCGACAAGAGACCCAGTACTTC. It is translated as CASSLGSGRQETQYF.

This chain uses TRBV7-2 with TRBJ1-1; D is unresolved. Trimming removed 1 base from V and 0 bases from J, with 12 bases in between. This CDR3 comprises 16 residues. Looked up from germline, CDR1 is SGHTA and CDR2 is FQGNSA. Here the CDR3 DNA reads TGTGCCAGCAGCTTAGTCGGGAGTCGGGTGAACACTGAAGCTTTCTTT. It specifies CASSLVGSRVNTEAFF.

V is TRBV5-1 and J is TRBJ2-3; 14 positions match TRBD2. Trimming cost V 4 bases and J 0 bases; bases outside gene matches: 4. CDR1 and CDR2 from the germline V gene are SGHRS and YFSETQ. The length of the CDR3 is 17 residues. The CDR3 loop is CASSRTSGGPSTDTQYF. CDR3 in DNA: TGCGCCAGCAGCAGGACTAGCGGGGGGCCTAGCACAGATACGCAGTATTTT.

The genes are TRBV9 and TRBJ2-1; 9 positions agree with TRBD2. The germline V gene encodes CDR1 SGDLS and CDR2 YYNGEE. CDR3 length: 16 residues. V lost 0 bases and J lost 9; bases outside the gene matches: 10. The CDR3 protein is CASSVVPRGGLAEQFF. In DNA, the CDR3 is TGTGCCAGCAGCGTAGTCCCGCGGGGGGGCCTCGCTGAGCAGTTCTTC.

The chain recombines TRBV27 with TRBJ2-5; 7 positions agree with TRBD2. CDR1 and CDR2 from the germline V gene are MNHEY and SMNVEV (reference sequence). The CDR3 spans 14 residues. V lost 3 bases and J lost 5; bases outside the gene matches: 6. CDR3 region: CASSFAGVGETQYF. DNA of the CDR3: TGTGCCAGCAGTTTTGCGGGAGTTGGGGAGACCCAGTACTTC.

The DNA of the CDR3 is TGCGCCAGCAGTGCTAGTGTCGAGCAGTTCTTC. This encodes CASSASVEQFF. The chain recombines TRBV10-2 with TRBJ2-1, with D uncertain. V was pared by 4 bases and J by 10 bases, with 8 bases between. CDR1 and CDR2 (germline): WSHSY, SAAADI. The CDR3 is made up of 11 amino acids.

The chain joins TRBV5-1 to TRBJ2-7; weak D call: TRBD2 (5 bases). The CDR3 consists of 14 residues. Germline V gene sequence: CDR1 SGHRS, CDR2 YFSETQ. Trimming removed 0 bases at V and 5 bases at J, with 12 bases between. CDR3 sequence reads: CASSLESGSHEQYF. CDR3 DNA sequence: TGCGCCAGCAGCTTGGAGAGCGGCAGCCACGAGCAGTACTTC.

The chain recombines TRBV27 with TRBJ1-2; 8 bases fit TRBD1. The length of the CDR3 is 13 residues. Germline V CDR1 and CDR2: MNHEY, SMNVEV (reference sequence). V lost 4 bases, J lost 6 bases, and 4 bases stayed unmatched. CDR3 protein: CASSSEDRDGYTF. CDR3 bases: TGTGCCAGCAGTTCAGAGGACAGGGATGGCTACACCTTC.

J is TRBJ2-7 and V is TRBV5-6, with TRBD1 identical over 7 bases. The CDR3 has 15 amino acids. The germline gives CDR1 SGHDT, CDR2 YYEEEE. V was pared by 0 bases and J by 3 bases, with 6 bases of the junction left unmatched. The CDR3 nucleotides read TGTGCCAGCAGCTTGGCGGACAGGACGATCTACGAGCAGTACTTC. This gives the protein CASSLADRTIYEQYF.

The genes are TRBV5-8 and TRBJ1-2; no clear D gene. Germline lookup yields CDR1 SGHTS and CDR2 YDEGEE. The V end was cut by 2 bases, the J end by 6 bases, with 17 bases between. The length of the CDR3 is 15 residues. In DNA form, the CDR3 reads TGTGCCAGCAGCTTCTTGGTCATCTTATCCAATGGCTACACCTTC. Translated: CASSFLVILSNGYTF.

The chain joins TRBV5-4 to TRBJ2-2, with D unresolved. This CDR3 has 14 residues. The V and J ends lost 4 bases and 6 bases respectively, with 13 bases between them. CDR1 SGHNT and CDR2 YYREEE come from the germline V gene (reference sequence). The chain's CDR3 is CASSPFPGSGELFF. CDR3 bases: TGTGCCAGCAGCCCATTTCCAGGATCCGGGGAGCTGTTTTTT.